The 8 T cell receptor beta chains reported below all come from one sample, sequenced in a study of cytomegalovirus exposure and HLA in healthy donors. TCRdb's copy holds only in-frame clones and misses some; the assay was immunoSEQ multiplex PCR. Of about 110,000 clones listed, approximately 85% are singletons. Sample: PBMCs. Receptor source: a woman aged 18-35 years in good health and CMV-seronegative.

The chain links TRBV19 to TRBJ2-7, with 8 bases aligning to TRBD1. The trim removed 4 bases at V and 2 bases at J, leaving 4 bases unmatched. The CDR3 extends over 14 amino acids. Germline loops: CDR1 LNHDA, CDR2 SQIVND (reference sequence). CDR3 in amino acids: CASSTETGAYEQYF. CDR3 DNA: TGTGCCAGTAGTACCGAGACAGGGGCCTACGAGCAGTACTTC. Complete variable domain (other parts from reference TRBV19 and TRBJ2-7): DGGITQSPKYLFRKEGQNVTLSCEQNLNHDAMYWYRQDPGQGLRLIYYSQIVNDFQKGDIAEGYSVSREKKESFPLTVTSAQKNPTAFYLCASSTETGAYEQYFGPGTRLTVT.

The CDR3 reads CASSLVTGVNTEAFF. In nucleotides, the CDR3 is TGCGCCAGCAGCTTGGTAACAGGGGTGAACACTGAAGCTTTCTTT. The chain uses TRBV5-1 and TRBJ1-1; 7 bases are a match to TRBD1. The V gene's germline CDR1 is SGHRS and CDR2 YFSETQ. V was clipped by 0 bases and J by 0 bases; unmatched bases: 2. The CDR3 covers 15 residues.

The sample holds a few counts of this clone. The genes are TRBV6-5 and TRBJ1-2; a possible D gene is TRBD1 (6 bases). V lost 3 bases to trimming and J lost 3 bases, with 11 bases between them. Germline V gene lookup returns CDR1 MNHEY and CDR2 SVGAGI. The CDR3 has 14 residues. The CDR3, as DNA: TGTGCCAGCAGTTATGCAGGGGCGGACTATGGCTACACCTTC. Its translation: CASSYAGADYGYTF.

This clone has a single count. The V call is TRBV21-1, the J call TRBJ2-7; the table's D call, TRBD1, has no DNA check behind it. TRBV21-1 constitutes a pseudogene. The CDR3 runs to 14 residues. The CDR3 protein is CASAVQGQNYEQYF. The DNA for the CDR3 is TGTGCCAGCGCCGTCCAGGGACAGAACTACGAGCAGTACTTC.

The table lists this clone with many counts. Here the CDR3 reads CASSEAAGAAYEQYF. The DNA for the CDR3 is TGTGCCAGCAGTGAAGCGGCGGGGGCCGCCTACGAGCAGTACTTC. This sequence joins TRBV6-1 and TRBJ2-7; possible D gene TRBD2, 7 bases. The CDR3 extends over 15 amino acids. Between the trimmed V and J ends, which lost 0 bases and 2 bases, there was a span of 11 bases. Germline assignment: CDR1 MNHNS and CDR2 SASEGT.

The chain employs TRBV30 and TRBJ2-7; 7 positions agree with TRBD1. CDR3 length: 15 amino acids. V trimming: 2 bases; J trimming: 1 base; junction bases outside the gene matches: 8. Germline V CDR1 and CDR2: GTSNPN, SVGIG (reference sequence). CDR3 DNA sequence: TGTGCCTGGAGTCCAAAACAGGGGATTTCCTACGAGCAGTACTTC. This translates into CAWSPKQGISYEQYF.

This CDR3 is CASKLAGTIDTQYF. CDR3 nucleotides: TGCGCCAGCAAACTAGCGGGGACGATAGATACGCAGTATTTT. V usage is TRBV5-1 and J usage is TRBJ2-3; TRBD2 matches 10 bases. Trimming at V came to 6 bases and at J to 5 bases, leaving 6 bases not matched to a gene. From germline, CDR1 is SGHRS and CDR2 YFSETQ. This CDR3 has 14 amino acids.

The V gene is TRBV4-1, the J gene TRBJ2-5; 9 bases line up with TRBD1. The CDR3 totals 15 residues. Germline assignment: CDR1 MGHRA and CDR2 YSYEKL. The ends lost 3 bases at V and 0 bases at J; junction bases unmatched: 2. The CDR3 coding sequence is TGCGCCAGCAGCCATTGGGACAGGGACCAAGAGACCCAGTACTTC. Its protein product is CASSHWDRDQETQYF.